These 28 T cell receptor beta chains share one sample of origin, sequenced in a study of CXCR3-negative and CXCR3-positive naive CD8 T cells. Whole-study findings and limits: More hydrophobic TRB CDR3s were found in CXCR3-positive naive cells than in CXCR3-negative naive cells.

Their recognized antigens are unknown. The libraries of TRB cDNA were constructed through 5' RACE using UMI labels. TCRdb re-called the 5' RACE reads and shows each CDR3 protein once, DNA omitted. The clone table shows 140,000 to 150,000 distinct CDR3 sequences, with the ten largest holding over 0.25%. Sequenced: naive CXCR3+ CD8+ T cells from blood. Indicated subset: CD45RO-CCR7+CD27+CD95- naive CD8+ T cells expressing CXCR3 (TNR3+). The source of these receptors is a human donor in good health. Some clones in this sample may be carry-over from other donors' samples.

The gene calls are TRBV12-3 or TRBV12-4 and TRBJ2-3; TCRdb lists TRBD2, though no DNA is available to test this call. The length of the CDR3 is 15 residues. The CDR3: CASESGRREADTQYF.

The chain joins TRBV4-2 to TRBJ2-7. Per germline, CDR1 LGHNA and CDR2 YNFKEQ. CDR3 length equals 13 residues. CDR3 region: CASSQDRLYEQYF.

The chain uses TRBV20-1 and TRBJ2-3; TCRdb lists TRBD1, though no DNA is available to test this call. The CDR3 runs to 13 residues. Per the germline V gene, CDR1 is DFQATT and CDR2 is SNEGSKA (reference sequence). The CDR3 here is CSANEGAGDTQYF.

V gene TRBV19 combines with J gene TRBJ1-2. Germline V CDR1 and CDR2: LNHDA, SQIVND (reference sequence). This CDR3 has 14 residues. CDR3 residues: CASSFGGGVRGYTF.

The chain combines TRBV21-1 with TRBJ2-2; lacking DNA, the TRBD2 call made by TCRdb goes unchecked. TRBV21-1 is assigned pseudogene status. CDR3 length: 17 residues. CDR3 region: CASSRGGVAGVSGELFF.

The rearrangement joins TRBV7-9 to TRBJ1-2. Germline CDR1 is SEHNR and CDR2 is FQNEAQ (reference sequence). The CDR3 totals 13 residues. CDR3 protein: CASSPGPDYGYTF.

The J gene is TRBJ2-7, the V gene TRBV28. The CDR3 has 15 residues. The V gene's germline CDR1 is MDHEN and CDR2 SYDVKM. CDR3 region: CASSTRFGLAHEQYF.

The V and J genes are TRBV9 and TRBJ2-1; the D call from TCRdb, TRBD1, cannot be confirmed without DNA. CDR3 length equals 15 residues. Germline-derived CDR1 and CDR2 are SGDLS and YYNGEE. The CDR3 spells CASSVASRAHNEQFF.

The chain joins TRBV4-3 to TRBJ1-1; TCRdb names TRBD1, which stays unverified in the absence of DNA. The CDR3 spans 15 residues. Germline CDR1 LGHNA, CDR2 YSLEER. CDR3 sequence: CASSQDRQENTEAFF.

CDR3 sequence: CASRDSYYGYTF. The genes are TRBV25-1 and TRBJ1-2. CDR3 size: 12 residues. The germline CDR1 and CDR2 sequences are MGHDK and SYGVNS.

The J gene is TRBJ1-1, the V gene TRBV7-9; lacking DNA, the TRBD1 call made by TCRdb goes unchecked. The length of the CDR3 is 15 residues. CDR1 is SEHNR, CDR2 FQNEAQ, per germline (reference sequence). CDR3 amino acids: CASSLGHGQSVEAFF.

The chain combines TRBV18 with TRBJ2-1. The CDR3 loop spans 12 amino acids. CDR1 and CDR2 (germline): KGHSH, LQKENI. The CDR3 sequence is CASSPGDSEQFF.

The chain links TRBV5-4 to TRBJ2-5; TCRdb reports TRBD1, a call that lacks DNA to check it against. The CDR3 has 15 residues. Looked up from germline, CDR1 is SGHNT and CDR2 is YYREEE (reference sequence). The CDR3 loop reads CASSLDSPEQETQYF.

The chain uses TRBV29-1 and TRBJ2-2; TCRdb designates TRBD1, a call that cannot be tested without DNA. CDR3 length: 16 amino acids. Germline assignment: CDR1 SQVTM and CDR2 ANQGSEA. CDR3 loop: CSATGGDFTNTGELFF.

J is TRBJ2-1 and V is TRBV5-1; TCRdb gives TRBD2 as the D gene, but with no DNA this cannot be confirmed. In germline, CDR1 is SGHRS, CDR2 YFSETQ. CDR3 size: 15 residues. The chain's CDR3 is CASSSATSGGFEQFF.

This CDR3 is CASSHGRLYNEQFF. The chain carries TRBV14 and TRBJ2-1; there is no DNA to check the TCRdb D call of TRBD2. This CDR3 has 14 amino acids. The germline gives CDR1 SGHDN, CDR2 FVKESK.

The V and J genes are TRBV29-1 and TRBJ2-7; the D call from TCRdb, TRBD2, cannot be confirmed without DNA. The CDR3 extends over 16 amino acids. Germline lookup yields CDR1 SQVTM and CDR2 ANQGSEA. The CDR3 region is CSVSNDLAGSPYEQYF.

The V and J genes are TRBV7-9 and TRBJ2-7. Germline V gene data show CDR1 as SEHNR and CDR2 as FQNEAQ (reference sequence). This CDR3 is 13 amino acids long. CDR3 protein: CASSLGVDREQYF.

The gene calls are TRBV27 and TRBJ2-3; TCRdb lists TRBD2, though no DNA is available to test this call. The CDR3 has 18 residues. Germline V gives CDR1 MNHEY, CDR2 SMNVEV (reference sequence). CDR3 in amino acids: CASSPWTSGGPSTDTQYF.

The V call is TRBV29-1, the J call TRBJ2-7; the D gene TCRdb calls, TRBD1, cannot be checked with no DNA. Germline V lookup: CDR1 SQVTM, CDR2 ANQGSEA. The CDR3 contains 15 residues. The CDR3 spells CSVSGQGLPSYEQYF.

The chain recombines TRBV7-2 with TRBJ2-3; TCRdb's assignment of TRBD1 cannot be checked, as there is no DNA. Germline CDR1 and CDR2: SGHTA and FQGNSA. The CDR3 has 15 amino acids. The CDR3 reads CASSLTRAPGDTQYF. Full variable domain (missing parts from reference TRBV7-2 and TRBJ2-3): GAGVSQSPSNKVTEKGKDVELRCDPISGHTALYWYRQSLGQGLEFLIYFQGNSAPDKSGLPSDRFSAERTGGSVSTLTIQRTQQEDSAVYLCASSLTRAPGDTQYFGPGTRLTVL.

The genes are TRBV9 and TRBJ2-1. Germline lookup yields CDR1 SGDLS and CDR2 YYNGEE. The CDR3 sequence is 13 residues long. The CDR3 is CASSVDRYNEQFF.

V and J are TRBV27 and TRBJ1-2. Germline assignment: CDR1 MNHEY and CDR2 SMNVEV (reference sequence). CDR3 size: 14 residues. CDR3 sequence: CASSPSFLGYGYTF.

This chain links TRBV7-6 with TRBJ2-1; TCRdb outputs TRBD2, but without DNA this stays unchecked. The CDR3 runs to 16 residues. Looked up from germline, CDR1 is SGHVS and CDR2 is FNYEAQ. The chain's CDR3 is CASSEHPSVLNNEQFF.

J is TRBJ2-3 and V is TRBV7-2; absent DNA, TCRdb's TRBD1 call cannot be checked. CDR1 is SGHTA, CDR2 FQGNSA, per germline. CDR3 length: 14 residues. This chain's CDR3 is CASSSAGGSDTQYF.

This chain links TRBV19 with TRBJ1-2. Germline V CDR1 and CDR2: LNHDA, SQIVND (reference sequence). The length of the CDR3 is 15 residues. CDR3 residues: CASSITTASPYGYTF.

J is TRBJ1-4 and V is TRBV19. Per the germline V gene, CDR1 is LNHDA and CDR2 is SQIVND (reference sequence). The CDR3 is made up of 14 amino acids. CDR3 loop: CASSIAGGLEKLFF.

The V call is TRBV20-1, the J call TRBJ2-5; TCRdb lists TRBD2, though no DNA is available to test this call. The length of the CDR3 is 13 residues. The germline V gene has CDR1 DFQATT and CDR2 SNEGSKA (reference sequence). The CDR3 reads CSAKRDPSRTQYF.